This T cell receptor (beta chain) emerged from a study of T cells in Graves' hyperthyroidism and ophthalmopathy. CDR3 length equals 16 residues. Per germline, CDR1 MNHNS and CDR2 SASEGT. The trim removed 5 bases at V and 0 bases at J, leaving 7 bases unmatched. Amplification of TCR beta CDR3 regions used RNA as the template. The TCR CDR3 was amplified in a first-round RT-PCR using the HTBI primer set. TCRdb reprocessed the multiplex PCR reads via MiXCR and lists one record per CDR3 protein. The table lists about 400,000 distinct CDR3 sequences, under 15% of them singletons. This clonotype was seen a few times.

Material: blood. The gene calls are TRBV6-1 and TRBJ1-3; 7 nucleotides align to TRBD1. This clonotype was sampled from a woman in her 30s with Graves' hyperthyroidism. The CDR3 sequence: CASSSPGQNSGNTIYF. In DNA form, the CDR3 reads TGTGCCAGCAGTTCGCCGGGACAGAACTCTGGAAACACCATATATTTT.